This TCR beta chain was captured in a study of beta chain features in type 1 diabetes. Study observations and caveats: Whether TCRB rearrangement is influenced by HLA type went unresolved here. TCRB repertoires of naive, central memory and Treg cells appeared more similar among patients than among healthy donors. When Type 1 diabetes patients were examined, their TCRB CDR3s proved moderately but significantly shorter in all four CD4+ subsets. When VDJ junctions were examined, type 1 diabetes patients showed fewer insertions and more deletions.

This clone was seen more than once but under ten times. Its antigen is currently unknown. Sequencing targeted expressed TCRB transcripts, as all isolated RNA had been reverse transcribed. Only in-frame clones appear in the TCRdb table, and some are missing; sequencing was by immunoSEQ multiplex PCR. The sample comprises about 360,000 clones, roughly 13% of which are singletons, and more than 0.015% rests with the top ten. CDR1 is LGHNA, CDR2 YNFKEQ, per germline. The V segment lost 0 bases and the J segment 4 bases; nucleotides outside the gene matches: 13. The length of the CDR3 is 19 residues. Sequencing input: naive CD4+ T cells from blood. The genes are TRBV4-2 and TRBJ2-5; TRBD1 matches at 11 bases. The sequence came from a man aged 18 to 35 in good health. The chain's CDR3 is CASSQDTGQGDTPGETQYF. The CDR3 bases are TGTGCCAGCAGCCAAGATACGGGACAGGGGGACACCCCTGGAGAGACCCAGTACTTC.